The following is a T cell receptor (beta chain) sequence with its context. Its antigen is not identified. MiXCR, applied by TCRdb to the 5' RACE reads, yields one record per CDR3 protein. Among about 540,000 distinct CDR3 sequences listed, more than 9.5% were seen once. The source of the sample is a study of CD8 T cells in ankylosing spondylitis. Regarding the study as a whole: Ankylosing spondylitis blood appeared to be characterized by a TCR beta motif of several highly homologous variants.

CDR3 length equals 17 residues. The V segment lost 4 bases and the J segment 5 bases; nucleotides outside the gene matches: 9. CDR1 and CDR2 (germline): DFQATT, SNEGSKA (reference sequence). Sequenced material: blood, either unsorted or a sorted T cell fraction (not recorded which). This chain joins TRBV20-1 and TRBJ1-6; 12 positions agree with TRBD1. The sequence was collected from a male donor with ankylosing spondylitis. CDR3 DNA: TGCAGTGCTACCGGGACAGGGGGCTTTGAGGATAATTCACCCCTCCACTTT. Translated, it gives CSATGTGGFEDNSPLHF.